This TCR beta chain emerged from a study of T cell changes during pregnancy in multiple sclerosis. Assay used: immunoSEQ multiplex PCR; TCRdb lists only in-frame clones, some missing. The sample yields about 79,000 clones, 75% to 95% seen once. The count of this clone is one. Germline loops: CDR1 SEHNR, CDR2 FQNEAQ (reference sequence). Trimming shortened V by 5 bases and J by 8 bases, and 19 bases separated the two germline ends. The CDR3 consists of 15 residues. Here the sequenced sample was CD4+ T cells from peripheral blood mononuclear cells, taken in the second trimester of pregnancy. The chain carries TRBV7-9 and TRBJ2-1; perhaps TRBD2 as D (6 bases). This TCR was sampled from a female donor with multiple sclerosis, enrolled in a pregnancy study. The CDR3 DNA follows: TGTGCCAGCAGCCCGGAGGGTCTAAGATGGGATGAGCAGTTCTTC. As protein: CASSPEGLRWDEQFF.